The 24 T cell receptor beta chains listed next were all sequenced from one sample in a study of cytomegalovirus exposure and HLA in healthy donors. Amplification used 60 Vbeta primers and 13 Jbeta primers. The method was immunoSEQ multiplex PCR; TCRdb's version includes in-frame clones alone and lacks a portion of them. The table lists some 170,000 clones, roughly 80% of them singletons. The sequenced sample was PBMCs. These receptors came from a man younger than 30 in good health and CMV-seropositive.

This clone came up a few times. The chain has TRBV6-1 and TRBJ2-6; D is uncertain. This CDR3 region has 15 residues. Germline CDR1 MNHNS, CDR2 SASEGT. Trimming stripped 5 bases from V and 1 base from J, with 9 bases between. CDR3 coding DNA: TGTGCCAGCAGTCATACTCCATCTGGGGCCAACGTCCTGACTTTC. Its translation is CASSHTPSGANVLTF.

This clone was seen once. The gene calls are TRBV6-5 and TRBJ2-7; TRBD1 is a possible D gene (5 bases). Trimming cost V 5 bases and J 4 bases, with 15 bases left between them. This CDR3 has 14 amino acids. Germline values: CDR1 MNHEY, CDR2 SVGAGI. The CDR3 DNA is TGTGCCAGCAGTGACGACAGAAACGCTTACGAGCAGTACTTC. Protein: CASSDDRNAYEQYF.

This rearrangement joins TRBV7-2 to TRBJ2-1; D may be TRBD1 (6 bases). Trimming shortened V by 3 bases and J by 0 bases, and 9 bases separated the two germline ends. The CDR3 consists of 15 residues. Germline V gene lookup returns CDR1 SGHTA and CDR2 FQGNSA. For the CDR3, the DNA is TGTGCCAGCAGCTTGACAGGCCTCTCCTACAATGAGCAGTTCTTC. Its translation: CASSLTGLSYNEQFF.

CDR3 DNA sequence: TGCGCCAGCAGGGAACAGACAGGGGGTGTAGGTGAGCAGTTCTTC. Its protein is CASREQTGGVGEQFF. The J gene is TRBJ2-1, the V gene TRBV5-1; TRBD1 aligns across 9 bases. Germline CDR1 is SGHRS and CDR2 is YFSETQ. Trimming removed 5 bases from V and 9 bases from J; junction bases left unmatched: 12. This CDR3 has 15 residues.

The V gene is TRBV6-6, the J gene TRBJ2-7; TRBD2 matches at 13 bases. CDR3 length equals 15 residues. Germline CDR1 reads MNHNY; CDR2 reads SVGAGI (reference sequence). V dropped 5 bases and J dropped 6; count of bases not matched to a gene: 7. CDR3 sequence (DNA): TGTGCCAGCAGTCGGACTAGCGGGAGCGCTCGCGAGCAGTACTTC. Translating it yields CASSRTSGSAREQYF.

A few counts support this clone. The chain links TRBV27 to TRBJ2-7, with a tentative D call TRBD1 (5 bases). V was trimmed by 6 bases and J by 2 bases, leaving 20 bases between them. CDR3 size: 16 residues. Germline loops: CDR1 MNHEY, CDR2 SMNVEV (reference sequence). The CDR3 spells CASRFPPGGAAYEQYF. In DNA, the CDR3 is TGTGCCAGCAGGTTCCCCCCGGGTGGGGCAGCCTACGAGCAGTACTTC.

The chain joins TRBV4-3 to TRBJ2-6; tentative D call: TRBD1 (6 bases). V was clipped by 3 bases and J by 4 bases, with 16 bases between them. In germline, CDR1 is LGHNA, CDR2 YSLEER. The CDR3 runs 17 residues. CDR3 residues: CASSQEQGFAGANVLTF. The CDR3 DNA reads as TGCGCCAGCAGCCAGGAACAGGGATTTGCGGGGGCCAACGTCCTGACTTTC.

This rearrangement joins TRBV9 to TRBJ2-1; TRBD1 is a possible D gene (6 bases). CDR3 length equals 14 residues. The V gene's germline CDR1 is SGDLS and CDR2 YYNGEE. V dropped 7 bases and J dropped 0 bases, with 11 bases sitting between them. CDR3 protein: CASAQGGSYNEQFF. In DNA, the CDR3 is TGTGCCAGCGCGCAAGGGGGCTCCTACAATGAGCAGTTCTTC. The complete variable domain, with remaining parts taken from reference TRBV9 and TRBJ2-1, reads DSGVTQTPKHLITATGQRVTLRCSPRSGDLSVYWYQQSLDQGLQFLIQYYNGEERAKGNILERFSAQQFPDLHSELNLSSLELGDSALYFCASAQGGSYNEQFFGPGTRLTVL.

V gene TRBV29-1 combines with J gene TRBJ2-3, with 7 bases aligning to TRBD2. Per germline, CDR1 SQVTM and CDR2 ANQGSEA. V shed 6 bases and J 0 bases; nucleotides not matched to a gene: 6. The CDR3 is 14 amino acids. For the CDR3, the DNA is TGCAGCGTCGGCGGGGGAATCAGCACAGATACGCAGTATTTT. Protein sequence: CSVGGGISTDTQYF.

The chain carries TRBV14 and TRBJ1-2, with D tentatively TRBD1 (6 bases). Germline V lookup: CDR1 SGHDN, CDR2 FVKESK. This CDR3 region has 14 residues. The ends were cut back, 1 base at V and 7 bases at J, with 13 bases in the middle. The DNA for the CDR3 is TGTGCCAGCAGCCAAGTACAGGGCGGGGGTGGCTACACCTTC. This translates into CASSQVQGGGGYTF.

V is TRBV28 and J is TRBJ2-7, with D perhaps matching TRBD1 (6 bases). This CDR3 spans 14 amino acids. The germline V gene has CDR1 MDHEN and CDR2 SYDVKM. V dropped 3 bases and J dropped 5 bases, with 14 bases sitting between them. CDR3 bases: TGTGCCAGCAGTTTCCCACAGGGATCCGACGAGCAGTACTTC. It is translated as CASSFPQGSDEQYF.

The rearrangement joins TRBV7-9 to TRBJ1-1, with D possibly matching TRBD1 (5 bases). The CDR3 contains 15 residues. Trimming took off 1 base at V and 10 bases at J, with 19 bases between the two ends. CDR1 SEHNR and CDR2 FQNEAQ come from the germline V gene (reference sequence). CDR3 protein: CASSLDGFGGKGAFF. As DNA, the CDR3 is TGTGCCAGCAGCTTAGATGGTTTCGGGGGGAAAGGAGCTTTCTTT.

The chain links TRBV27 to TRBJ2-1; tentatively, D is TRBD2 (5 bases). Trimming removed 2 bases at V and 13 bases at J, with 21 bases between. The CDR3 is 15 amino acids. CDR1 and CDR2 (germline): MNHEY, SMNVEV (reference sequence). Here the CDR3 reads CASSLPGRSLGEQFF. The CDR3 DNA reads TGTGCCAGCAGTTTACCGGGAAGAAGCCTTGGAGAACAGTTCTTC.

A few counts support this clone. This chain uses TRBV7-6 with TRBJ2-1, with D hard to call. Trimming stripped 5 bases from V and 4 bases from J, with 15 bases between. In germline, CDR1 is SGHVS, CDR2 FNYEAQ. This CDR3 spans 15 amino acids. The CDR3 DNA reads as TGTGCCAGCAGCCGAGATGGCGCAGGATACAATGAGCAGTTCTTC. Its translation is CASSRDGAGYNEQFF.

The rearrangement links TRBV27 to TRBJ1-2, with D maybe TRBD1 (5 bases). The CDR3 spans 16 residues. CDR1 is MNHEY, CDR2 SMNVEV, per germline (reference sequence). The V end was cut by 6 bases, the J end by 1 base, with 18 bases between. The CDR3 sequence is CASSRRGALVNYGYTF. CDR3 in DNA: TGTGCCAGCAGCCGGAGGGGAGCGCTTGTTAACTATGGCTACACCTTC.

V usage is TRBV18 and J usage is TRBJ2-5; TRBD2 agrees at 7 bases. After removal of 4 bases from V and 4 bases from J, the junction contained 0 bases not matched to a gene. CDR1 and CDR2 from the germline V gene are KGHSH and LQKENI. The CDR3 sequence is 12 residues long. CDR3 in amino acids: CASSRGGETQYF. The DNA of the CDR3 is TGTGCCAGCTCACGGGGGGGAGAGACCCAGTACTTC.

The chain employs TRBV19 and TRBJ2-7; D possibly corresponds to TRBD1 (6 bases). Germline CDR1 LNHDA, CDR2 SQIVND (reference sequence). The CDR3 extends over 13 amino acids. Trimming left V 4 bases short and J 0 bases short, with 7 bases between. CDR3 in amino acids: CASSKDSSYEQYF. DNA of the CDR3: TGTGCCAGTAGTAAGGACAGCTCCTACGAGCAGTACTTC.

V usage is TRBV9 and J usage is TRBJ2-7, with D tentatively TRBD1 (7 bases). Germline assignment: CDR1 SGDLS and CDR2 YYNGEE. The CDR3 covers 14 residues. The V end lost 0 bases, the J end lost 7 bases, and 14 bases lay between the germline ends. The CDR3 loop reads CASSVGRTGGEQYF. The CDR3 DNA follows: TGTGCCAGCAGCGTAGGGAGGACAGGAGGGGAGCAGTACTTC.

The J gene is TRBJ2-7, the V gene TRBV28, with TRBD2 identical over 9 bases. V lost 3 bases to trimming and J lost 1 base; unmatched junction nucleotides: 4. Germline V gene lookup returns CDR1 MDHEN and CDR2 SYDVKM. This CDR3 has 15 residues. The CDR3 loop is CASSFLTSGSYEQYF. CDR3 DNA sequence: TGTGCCAGCAGTTTTTTGACTAGCGGTTCCTACGAGCAGTACTTC.

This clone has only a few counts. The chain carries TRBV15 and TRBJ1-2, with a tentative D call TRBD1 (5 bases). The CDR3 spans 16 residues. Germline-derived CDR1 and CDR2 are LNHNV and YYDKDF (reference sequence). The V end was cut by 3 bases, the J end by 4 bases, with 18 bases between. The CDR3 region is CATSREPTGGAYGYTF. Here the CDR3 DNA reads TGTGCCACCAGCAGGGAACCGACGGGGGGTGCCTATGGCTACACCTTC.

CDR3 coding DNA: TGTGCCAGCAGCCTCTCTAGCGAGCGCACCGGGGAGCTGTTTTTT. It specifies CASSLSSERTGELFF. This chain connects TRBV7-2 to TRBJ2-2, with D possibly matching TRBD2 (6 bases). Trimming stripped 5 bases from V and 4 bases from J, with 14 bases between. Germline assignment: CDR1 SGHTA and CDR2 FQGNSA. This CDR3 contains 15 residues.

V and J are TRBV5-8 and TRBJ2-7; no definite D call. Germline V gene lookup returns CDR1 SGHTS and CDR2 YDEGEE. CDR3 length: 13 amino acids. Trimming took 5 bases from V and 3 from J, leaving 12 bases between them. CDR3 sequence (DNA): TGTGCCAGCAGTACTGATCGAATCTACGAGCAGTACTTC. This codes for CASSTDRIYEQYF. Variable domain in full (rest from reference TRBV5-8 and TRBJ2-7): EAGVTQSPTHLIKTRGQQATLRCSPISGHTSVYWYQQALGLGLQFLLWYDEGEERNRGNFPPRFSGRQFPNYSSELNVNALELEDSALYLCASSTDRIYEQYFGPGTRLTVT.

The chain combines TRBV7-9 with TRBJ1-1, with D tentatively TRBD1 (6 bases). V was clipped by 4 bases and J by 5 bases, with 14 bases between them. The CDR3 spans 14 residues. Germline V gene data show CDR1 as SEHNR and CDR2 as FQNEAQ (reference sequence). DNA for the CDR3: TGTGCCAGCAGCTGGCCACAGGGTTTAACTGAAGCTTTCTTT. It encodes CASSWPQGLTEAFF. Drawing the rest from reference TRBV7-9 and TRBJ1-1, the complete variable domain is DTGVSQNPRHKITKRGQNVTFRCDPISEHNRLYWYRQTLGQGPEFLTYFQNEAQLEKSRLLSDRFSAERPKGSFSTLEIQRTEQGDSAMYLCASSWPQGLTEAFFGQGTRLTVV.

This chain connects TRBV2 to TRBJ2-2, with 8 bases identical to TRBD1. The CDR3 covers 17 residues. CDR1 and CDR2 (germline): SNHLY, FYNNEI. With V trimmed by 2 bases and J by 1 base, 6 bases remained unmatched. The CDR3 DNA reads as TGTGCCAGCAGTGAAAGCCGGGACAGGCTGAACACCGGGGAGCTGTTTTTT. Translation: CASSESRDRLNTGELFF.